Below, one TCR beta chain is given with its context. The V gene's germline CDR1 is SGHTA and CDR2 FQGTGA. The CDR3 spans 13 residues. Trimming left V 3 bases short and J 2 bases short, with 7 bases between. Authors' analysis steps: Counts of nucleated cells, estimated from reference gene primer amplification, were obtained. TCRdb's copy holds only in-frame clones and misses some; the assay was immunoSEQ multiplex PCR. That table gives V, J and clone size, and the DNA gave D and trimming. The sample records roughly 250,000 clones, around 81% being singletons. The entry originates in a study of blood T cell repertoires in COVID-19. Study-level background: Whether acute or convalescent, the COVID-19 samples came from the United States, Italy and Spain. Sources were T cells, B-cell-depleted T cells, or PBMCs; the material itself was cDNA or gDNA.

The receptor comes from a woman aged 55-69 years with active or convalescent COVID-19. The chain uses TRBV7-3 and TRBJ1-2; D remains unclear. Sequencing was carried out using peripheral blood. The CDR3 reads CASSFDGNYGYTF. The DNA of the CDR3 is TGTGCCAGCAGCTTTGACGGGAACTATGGCTACACCTTC. Supplemented by reference TRBV7-3 and TRBJ1-2, the full variable domain reads GAGVSQTPSNKVTEKGKYVELRCDPISGHTALYWYRQSLGQGPEFLIYFQGTGAADDSGLPNDRFFAVRPEGSVSTLKIQRTERGDSAVYLCASSFDGNYGYTFGSGTRLTVV.